The rows below give T cell receptor beta chains drawn from one sample of a study of blood T cell repertoires in COVID-19. Data came from immunoSEQ multiplex PCR; TCRdb stores just in-frame clones and leaves some out. The data show some 140,000 clones, around 79% seen once. Input material: peripheral blood. Source of these receptors: a woman in her sixties or seventies with COVID-19, enrolled during active disease. CDR3s include the opening cysteine and the closing phenylalanine or tryptophan. D genes are given only for firm matches. Only part of the rows carry a size: once, few, many, or a class if the clone is expanded.

j_call | v_call | d_call | clone_size | cdr3_nt | cdr3_aa
TRBJ2-7 | TRBV6-2/TRBV6-3 | NA | NA | TGTGCCAGCAGTTACAGGCAGGCGCAATACGAGCAGTACTTC | CASSYRQAQYEQYF
TRBJ2-1 | TRBV5-1 | TRBD1 | once | TGCGCCAGCAGCTCAACAGGGGCTGCCTACAATGAGCAGTTCTTC | CASSSTGAAYNEQFF
TRBJ2-2 | TRBV28 | NA | NA | TGTGCCAGCAGTTTCTGGCGGACCTTGGGGGCTCGGGGCACCGGGGAGCTGTTTTTT | CASSFWRTLGARGTGELFF
TRBJ1-2 | TRBV6-5 | TRBD1 | NA | TGTGCCAGCAGATCGACAGGGCTGGGCTACACCTTC | CASRSTGLGYTF
TRBJ2-7 | TRBV2 | NA | NA | TGTGCCAGCTCTGGAGGGGTGGGGGAGCAGTACTTC | CASSGGVGEQYF
TRBJ1-1 | TRBV20-1 | NA | NA | TGCAGTGCTAGAATAACTGAAGCTTTCTTT | CSARITEAFF
TRBJ2-1 | TRBV19 | NA | NA | TGTGCCAGCAGGGTCGGCTCCTACAATGAGCAGTTCTTC | CASRVGSYNEQFF
TRBJ2-5 | TRBV4-2 | TRBD1 | NA | TGTGCCAGCAGCCTTGGGGACAGGGGACCCCAAGAGACCCAGTACTTC | CASSLGDRGPQETQYF
TRBJ1-2 | TRBV14 | TRBD1 | NA | TGTGCCAGCAGCCAACTATCAGGGGGCAACTATGGCTACACCTTC | CASSQLSGGNYGYTF
TRBJ2-1 | TRBV7-2 | TRBD1 | NA | TGTGCCAGCAGTTCCGACAGGGCTAGCTACAATGAGCAGTTCTTC | CASSSDRASYNEQFF
TRBJ1-5 | TRBV6-1 | NA | NA | TGTGCCAGCAGTGAGAGGCACCGTGGACAGCCCCAGCATTTT | CASSERHRGQPQHF
TRBJ2-2 | TRBV9 | TRBD2 | NA | TGTGCCAGCAGCGTTGGGGCGGGGGGGCCGATTCGCCCCGGGGAGCTGTTTTTT | CASSVGAGGPIRPGELFF
TRBJ1-2 | TRBV2 | NA | NA | TGTGCCGGCCGGTCGGGAAGTAACTATGGCTACACCTTC | CAGRSGSNYGYTF
TRBJ1-2 | TRBV2 | NA | NA | TGTGCCAGCAGTGTTCTTGAGGATGGCTACACCTTC | CASSVLEDGYTF
TRBJ2-2 | TRBV18 | TRBD1 | NA | TGTGCCAGCTCACCAGGGACAGGGTTAACCGGGGAGCTGTTTTTT | CASSPGTGLTGELFF
TRBJ2-5 | TRBV5-4 | NA | NA | TGTGCCAGCAGCTCAACAATACAGGGTAGGGAGACCCAGTACTTC | CASSSTIQGRETQYF
TRBJ2-7 | TRBV28 | TRBD1 | once | TGTGCCAGCAGTTCCTCTTACACCCCGACAGGGGCCTACGAGCAGTACTTC | CASSSSYTPTGAYEQYF
TRBJ1-5 | TRBV10-3 | NA | NA | TGTGCCATCAGTGATGGGGCCCTGCAAGGCAATCAGCCCCAGCATTTT | CAISDGALQGNQPQHF
TRBJ2-7 | TRBV20-1 | NA | NA | TGCAGTGCTAGTGGAGGGGGCGAATATGACGAGCAGTACTTC | CSASGGGEYDEQYF
TRBJ1-2 | TRBV27 | TRBD1 | NA | TGTGCCAGCAGAACCAGACAGGGGCGGGCTGGCTACACCTTC | CASRTRQGRAGYTF
TRBJ1-5 | TRBV7-2 | TRBD1 | NA | TGTGCCAGCAGCTTAGAAGGGACAGGGGGCAATCAGCCCCAGCATTTT | CASSLEGTGGNQPQHF
TRBJ2-5 | TRBV9 | TRBD2 | NA | TGTGCCAGCAGCGAGACTAGCGGGGGGCCCCTTGAGACCCAGTACTTC | CASSETSGGPLETQYF
TRBJ1-1 | TRBV18 | TRBD1 | NA | TGTGCCAGCTCACCAACGGGACAGGGAAACACTGAAGCTTTCTTT | CASSPTGQGNTEAFF
TRBJ2-7 | TRBV5-1 | NA | NA | TGCGCCAGCAGCCCCACCTACGAGCAGTACTTC | CASSPTYEQYF
TRBJ1-5 | TRBV30 | NA | NA | TGTGCCTGGAGTGCGGCAGGGACAATCAATCAGCCCCAGCATTTT | CAWSAAGTINQPQHF
TRBJ1-6 | TRBV3-1/TRBV3-2 | TRBD1 | NA | TGTGCCAGCAGCCAACGCGGACAGGGTTATAATTCACCCCTCCACTTT | CASSQRGQGYNSPLHF
TRBJ1-2 | TRBV5-5 | NA | many | TGTGCCAGCAGCTTGGGAGCGGAGAGCTATGGCTACACCTTC | CASSLGAESYGYTF
TRBJ2-1 | TRBV24-1 | NA | few | TGTGCCACCAGTGATTCTGGAGTCTACAATGAGCAGTTCTTC | CATSDSGVYNEQFF
TRBJ1-2 | TRBV11-2 | NA | NA | TGTGCCAGCAGCTTATCCGCGGATAAAAATGGTGTCCCCCGTGGCTACACCTTC | CASSLSADKNGVPRGYTF
TRBJ1-1 | TRBV6-6 | NA | NA | TGTGCCAGCAGTTACTCACCCCAGGGGTCTGGGACTGAAGCTTTCTTT | CASSYSPQGSGTEAFF
TRBJ1-6 | TRBV11-2 | NA | NA | TGTGCCAGCAGCTTAGATCCCGTGAGAGGGGGACCCCTCCACTTT | CASSLDPVRGGPLHF
TRBJ1-4 | TRBV10-3 | TRBD1 | NA | TGTGCCAGCGGGCAGACAGGGGCTAATGAAAAACTGTTTTTT | CASGQTGANEKLFF
TRBJ1-2 | TRBV6-5 | NA | NA | TGTGCCAGCTCCGGGTCCTATTCACCTTGGGGCTACACCTTC | CASSGSYSPWGYTF
TRBJ1-1 | TRBV2 | NA | NA | TGTGCCAGCAGTCCGGAGTTCGCTGAAGCTTTCTTT | CASSPEFAEAFF
TRBJ1-2 | TRBV2 | NA | few | TGTGCCAGCAGCGGACAGATCTATGGCTACACCTTC | CASSGQIYGYTF